This T cell receptor beta chain is from a study of OX40 agonist ivuxolimab in advanced cancers. About the study: Age averaged about 62 years (range about 23 to 80), and 82.7% were male. Study-level results: Compared with CD4+, CD8+ T cells on average had more expanded clones. Individuals who were partial responders at 0.1-3.0 mg/kg had clonal expansion that ranked among the lowest.

V was trimmed by 2 bases and J by 4 bases, leaving 8 bases between them. From germline, CDR1 is MNHEY and CDR2 SVGAGI. This CDR3 has 13 amino acids. Remarks on this clone: Its target is unknown.

Libraries were prepared by immunoSEQ multiplex PCR; TCRdb keeps only in-frame clonotypes and omits some of them. This table holds 65,000 to 90,000 clones, just over 85% found once. This TCR was sampled from an adult with an advanced solid tumor such as melanoma, head and neck, liver or kidney cancer. The V and J genes are TRBV6-5 and TRBJ1-2; TRBD1 might be the D (5 bases). Material: CD4+ or CD8+ T cells sorted from blood, obtained in a trial of the OX40 agonist ivuxolimab. CDR3 nucleotide sequence: TGTGCCAGCAGTTACCGCGGGGGCTATGGCTACACCTTC. Protein: CASSYRGGYGYTF.